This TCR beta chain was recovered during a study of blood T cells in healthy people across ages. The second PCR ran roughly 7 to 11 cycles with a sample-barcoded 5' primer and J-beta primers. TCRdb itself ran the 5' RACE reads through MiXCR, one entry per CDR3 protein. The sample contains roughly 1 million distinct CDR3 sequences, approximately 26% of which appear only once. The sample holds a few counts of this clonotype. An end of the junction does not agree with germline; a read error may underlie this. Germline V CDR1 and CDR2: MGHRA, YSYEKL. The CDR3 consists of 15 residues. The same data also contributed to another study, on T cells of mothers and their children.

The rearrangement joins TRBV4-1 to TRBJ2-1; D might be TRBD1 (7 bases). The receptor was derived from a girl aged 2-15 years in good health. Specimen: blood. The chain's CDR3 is CASSQGGTAYNEQLF. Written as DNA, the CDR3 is TGCGCCAGCAGCCAGGGCGGGACAGCCTACAATGAGCAGCTCTTC.